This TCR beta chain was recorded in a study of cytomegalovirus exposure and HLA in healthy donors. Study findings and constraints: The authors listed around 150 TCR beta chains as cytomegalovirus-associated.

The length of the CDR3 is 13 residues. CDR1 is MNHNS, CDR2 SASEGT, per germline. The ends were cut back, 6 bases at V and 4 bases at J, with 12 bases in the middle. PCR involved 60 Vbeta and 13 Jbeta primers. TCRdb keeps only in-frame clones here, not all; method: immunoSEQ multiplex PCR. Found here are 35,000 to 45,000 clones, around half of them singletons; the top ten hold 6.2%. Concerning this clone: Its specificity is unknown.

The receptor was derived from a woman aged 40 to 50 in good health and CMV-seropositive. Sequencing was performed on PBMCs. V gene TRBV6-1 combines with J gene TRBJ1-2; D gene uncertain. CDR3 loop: CASREGWGYGYTF. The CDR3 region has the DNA TGTGCCAGCAGAGAGGGTTGGGGCTATGGCTACACCTTC.